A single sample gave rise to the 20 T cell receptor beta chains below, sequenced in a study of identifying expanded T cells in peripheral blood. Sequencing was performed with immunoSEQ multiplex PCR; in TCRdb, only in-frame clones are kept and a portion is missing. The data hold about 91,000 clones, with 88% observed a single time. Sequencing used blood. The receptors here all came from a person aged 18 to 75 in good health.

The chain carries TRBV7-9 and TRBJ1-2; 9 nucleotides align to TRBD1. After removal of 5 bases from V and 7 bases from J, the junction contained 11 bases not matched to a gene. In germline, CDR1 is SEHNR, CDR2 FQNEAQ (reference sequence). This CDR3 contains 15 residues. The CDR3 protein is CASSLSTGGFSGYTF. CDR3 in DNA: TGTGCCAGCAGCCTTTCCACAGGGGGCTTCAGTGGCTACACCTTC.

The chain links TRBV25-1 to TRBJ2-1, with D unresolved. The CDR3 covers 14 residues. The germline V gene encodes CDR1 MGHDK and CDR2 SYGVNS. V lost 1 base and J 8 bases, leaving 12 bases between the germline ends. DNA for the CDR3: TGTGCCAGCAGTGAATTCACGAAACGGGATGAGCAGTTCTTC. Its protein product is CASSEFTKRDEQFF.

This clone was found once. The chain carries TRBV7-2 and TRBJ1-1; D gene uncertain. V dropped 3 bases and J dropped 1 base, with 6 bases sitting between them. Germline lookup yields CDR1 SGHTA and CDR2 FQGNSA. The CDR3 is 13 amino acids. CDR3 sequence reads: CASSLRQNTEAFF. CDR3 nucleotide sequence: TGTGCCAGCAGCTTGCGGCAGAACACTGAAGCTTTCTTT.

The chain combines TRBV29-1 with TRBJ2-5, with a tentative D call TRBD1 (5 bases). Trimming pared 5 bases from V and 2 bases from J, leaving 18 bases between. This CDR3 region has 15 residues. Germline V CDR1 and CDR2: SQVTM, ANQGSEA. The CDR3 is CSVSSRQTIQETQYF. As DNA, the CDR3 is TGCAGCGTTTCCTCGCGACAGACGATTCAAGAGACCCAGTACTTC.

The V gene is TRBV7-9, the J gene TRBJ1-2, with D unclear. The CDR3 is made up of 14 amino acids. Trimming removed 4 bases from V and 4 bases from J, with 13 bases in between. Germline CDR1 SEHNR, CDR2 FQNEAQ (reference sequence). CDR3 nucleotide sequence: TGTGCCAGCAGCTCACCGGACGGTTCCTATGGCTACACCTTC. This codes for CASSSPDGSYGYTF.

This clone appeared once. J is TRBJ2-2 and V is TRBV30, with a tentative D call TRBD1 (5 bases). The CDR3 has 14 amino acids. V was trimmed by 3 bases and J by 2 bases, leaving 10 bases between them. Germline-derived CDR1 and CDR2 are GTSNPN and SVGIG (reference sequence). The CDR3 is CAWRNDRNTGELFF. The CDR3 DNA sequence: TGTGCCTGGAGAAATGACAGAAACACCGGGGAGCTGTTTTTT.

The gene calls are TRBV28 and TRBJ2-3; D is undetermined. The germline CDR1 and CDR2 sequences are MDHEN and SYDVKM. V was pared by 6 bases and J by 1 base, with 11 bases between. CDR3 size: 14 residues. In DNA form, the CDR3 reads TGTGCCAGCAGGTTGGGCAGCCGCACAGATACGCAGTATTTT. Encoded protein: CASRLGSRTDTQYF.

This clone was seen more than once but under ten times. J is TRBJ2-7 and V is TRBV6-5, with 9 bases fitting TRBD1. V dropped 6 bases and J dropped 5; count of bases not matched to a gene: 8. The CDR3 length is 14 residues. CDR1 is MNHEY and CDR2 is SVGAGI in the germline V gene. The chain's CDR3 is CASRSGTGWNEQYF. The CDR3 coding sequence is TGTGCCAGCAGATCCGGGACAGGGTGGAACGAGCAGTACTTC.

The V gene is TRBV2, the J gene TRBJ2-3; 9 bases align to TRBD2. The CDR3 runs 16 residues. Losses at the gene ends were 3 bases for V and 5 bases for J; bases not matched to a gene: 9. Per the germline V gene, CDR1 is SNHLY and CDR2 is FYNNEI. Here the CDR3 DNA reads TGTGCCAGCAGTGAGGGGGGTAGCGGGAGATTAGATACGCAGTATTTT. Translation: CASSEGGSGRLDTQYF.

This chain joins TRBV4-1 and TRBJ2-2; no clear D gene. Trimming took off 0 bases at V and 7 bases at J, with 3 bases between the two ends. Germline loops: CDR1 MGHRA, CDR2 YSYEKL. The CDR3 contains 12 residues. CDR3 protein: CASSQDNGELFF. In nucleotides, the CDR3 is TGCGCCAGCAGCCAAGATAACGGGGAGCTGTTTTTT.

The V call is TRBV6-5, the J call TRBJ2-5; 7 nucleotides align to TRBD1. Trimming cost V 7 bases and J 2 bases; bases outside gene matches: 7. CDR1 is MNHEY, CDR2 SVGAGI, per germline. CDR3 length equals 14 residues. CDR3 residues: CASTRGGEQETQYF. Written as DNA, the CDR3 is TGTGCCAGCACAAGAGGGGGCGAGCAAGAGACCCAGTACTTC.

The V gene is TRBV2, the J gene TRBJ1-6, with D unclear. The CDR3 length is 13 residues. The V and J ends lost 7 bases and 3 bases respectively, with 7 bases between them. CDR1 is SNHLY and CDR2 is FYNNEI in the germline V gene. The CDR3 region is CASTRDYNSPLHF. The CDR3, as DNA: TGTGCCAGCACAAGGGACTATAATTCACCCCTCCACTTT.

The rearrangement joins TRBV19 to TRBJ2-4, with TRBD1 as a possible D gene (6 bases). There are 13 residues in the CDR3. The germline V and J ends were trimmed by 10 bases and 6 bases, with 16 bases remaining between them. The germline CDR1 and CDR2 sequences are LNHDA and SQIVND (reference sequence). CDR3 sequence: CATRGGGLNIQYF. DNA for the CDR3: TGTGCCACCAGGGGCGGTGGGTTAAACATTCAGTACTTC.

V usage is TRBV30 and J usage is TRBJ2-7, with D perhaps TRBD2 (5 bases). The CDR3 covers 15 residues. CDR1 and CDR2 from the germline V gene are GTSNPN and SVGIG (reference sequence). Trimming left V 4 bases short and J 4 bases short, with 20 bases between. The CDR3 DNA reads TGTGCCTGGAACCGACTTGGGCCCGGAGGATACGAGCAGTACTTC. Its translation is CAWNRLGPGGYEQYF.

CDR3 DNA sequence: TGTGCCAGCAGCGTAGAGGGCAACACCGGGGAGCTGTTTTTT. Translation gives CASSVEGNTGELFF. The rearrangement links TRBV9 to TRBJ2-2; D is unclear. The CDR3 is made up of 14 amino acids. The ends were cut back, 0 bases at V and 2 bases at J, with 5 bases in the middle. Germline CDR1 SGDLS, CDR2 YYNGEE.

DNA of the CDR3: TGTGCCAGCAGCTCCAGGGCGCAACTTTACAGGGTAGGTAATAATTCACCCCTCCACTTT. Amino acids: CASSSRAQLYRVGNNSPLHF. The chain links TRBV21-1 to TRBJ1-6; whether TRBD1, the table's D call, matches the DNA was not checked. TRBV21-1 is tagged as a pseudogene. This CDR3 has 20 residues.

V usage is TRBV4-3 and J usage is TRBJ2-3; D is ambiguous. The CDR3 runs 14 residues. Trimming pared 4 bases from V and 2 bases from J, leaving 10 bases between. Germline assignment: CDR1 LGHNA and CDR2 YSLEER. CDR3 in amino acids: CASSPNPPTDTQYF. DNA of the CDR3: TGCGCCAGCAGCCCAAATCCGCCCACAGATACGCAGTATTTT.

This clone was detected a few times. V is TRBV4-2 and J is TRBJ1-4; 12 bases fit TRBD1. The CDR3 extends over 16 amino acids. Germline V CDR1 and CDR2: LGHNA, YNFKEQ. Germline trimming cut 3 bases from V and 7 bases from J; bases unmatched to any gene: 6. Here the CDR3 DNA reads TGTGCCAGCAGCCATCGTCCGGGACAGGGGGCTGAAAAACTGTTTTTT. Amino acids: CASSHRPGQGAEKLFF.

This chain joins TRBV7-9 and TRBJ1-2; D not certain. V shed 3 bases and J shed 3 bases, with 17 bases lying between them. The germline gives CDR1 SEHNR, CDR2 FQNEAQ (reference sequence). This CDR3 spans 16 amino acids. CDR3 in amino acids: CASSFIPGGRDYGYTF. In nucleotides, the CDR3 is TGTGCCAGCAGCTTTATCCCTGGAGGGCGGGACTATGGCTACACCTTC.

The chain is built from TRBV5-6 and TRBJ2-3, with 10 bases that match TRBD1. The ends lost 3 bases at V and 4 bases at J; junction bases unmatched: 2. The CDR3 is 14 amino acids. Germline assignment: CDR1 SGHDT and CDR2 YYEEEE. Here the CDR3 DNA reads TGTGCCAGCAGCTCCGGGACAGGGGCAGATACGCAGTATTTT. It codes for CASSSGTGADTQYF.